This T cell receptor beta chain derives from a study of T cell responses to AZD1222 COVID-19 vaccine listed by TCRdb under 2021. Describing the broader study: Because spike-specific TCR depth and breadth did not differ between the two schedules, AZD1222 recipients who got a second dose at roughly 4 weeks were pooled with those who got a second dose at roughly 12 weeks. A total of 230 or so trial participants underwent TCR sequencing, of whom some 210 received two doses of AZD1222 and around 25 received two doses of the MenACWY control vaccine. Trial participants were enrolled by age into subgroups of 18-55, 56-69 and 70-plus years, and about 150, 27 and 61 TCR-sequenced participants, respectively, were included in these subgroups.

The paper as a whole reports these results and caveats: Spike-specific TCR breadth and depth rose significantly after two AZD1222 doses compared with day 0 and with MenACWY recipients. Because no samples from the day 14 peak response were available, repertoires could be characterized only after the peak T cell response. The 56-69-year group was small, and its depth increase did not reach significance, likely because of low power. Nearly half of unique spike-specific TCRs reportedly recognized epitopes outside regions mutated in the B.1.351 and B.1.1.7 variants. Vaccine-associated CD4 TCRs spanned the whole spike protein, with dominant responses in regions 160-218 and 743-854. Only six AZD1222 recipients were SARS-CoV-2 seropositive at baseline, limiting conclusions about previously exposed vaccinees. Participants were mostly white British and included more females than males, and it was suggested by the authors that clonal diversity may have been underestimated.

The sample's time point label, decoded: baseline before first vaccination. Samples from vaccinated people were obtained from the UK trials COV001 and COV002, which included a single-blind randomized controlled phase 2/3 trial of AZD1222 (ChAdOx1 nCoV-19) in healthy adults. For TCRbeta chain sequencing, PBMC samples from trial participants were taken at day 0 and at day 28 after the second dose. The CDR3 regions of human TCRbeta chains were analyzed by immunosequencing. Per the source publication's procedure: Repertoire TCRs were matched against a reference library of SARS-CoV-2-specific TCRs generated with the MIRA antigen-specificity platform. Breadth was defined as the fraction of unique TCRs that were SARS-CoV-2-associated. Depth was defined as the fraction of total T cells that were SARS-CoV-2-associated. Using the MIRA data, each spike-specific TCR was mapped to the spike region that the TCR reacts to and placed in a CD4 or CD8 class. Log10-transformed breadth and depth values were compared by one-way ANOVA with Sidak's multiple comparisons tests. TCRdb re-hosts the immuneACCESS table, in-frame sequences only. Its copies lack some clones; in the studies checked, an unresolved V gene accounts for under half of them, and the cause for the rest is not known. Clone size and the V and J calls come from that table; the DNA yielded D and trimming. This sample comprises around 200,000 clones, approximately 90% of them detected only once. Over 0.75% of the sample rests with the top ten.

Deletion took 0 bases off V and 0 bases off J, with a span of 18 bases between the germline ends. Taken from cysteine to phenylalanine, the CDR3 has 19 residues. Only CDR3 DNA is held: 57 bases, read in frame from base 1. Taken from the germline V gene, the CDR1 and CDR2 loops are MGHRA and YSYEKL. A single count supports this clone. Its antigen has not been determined. Within one base of it there is no much larger clone, and no base qualities were kept. Sequences were derived from peripheral blood, sampled on day 0 of AZD1222 vaccination. This clonotype was obtained from an adult in good health. The sequence links TRBV4-1 to TRBJ1-3; a confident D gene designation cannot be given. The bases are TGCGCCAGCAGCCAAGAAGGGCTGTTGGGAGGAAACTCTGGAAACACCATATATTTT. This encodes CASSQEGLLGGNSGNTIYF.